This TCR beta chain was profiled in a study of CD8 T cells in Susac syndrome. Study summary: Patients with Susac syndrome were therapy-naive, on corticosteroids, or on intravenous immunoglobulin alone at the time that blood was drawn.

CDR1 and CDR2 (germline): SGHVS, FNYEAQ. Trimming took off 3 bases at V and 2 bases at J, with 10 bases between the two ends. The CDR3 spans 14 residues. When the RNA was reverse transcribed, random hexamers were used with an input of about 0.45 to 1 ug. TCRdb used MiXCR to reprocess the immunoSEQ multiplex PCR reads, holding one entry per CDR3 protein. This sample has approximately 190,000 distinct CDR3 sequences, with 95% found just once. TCR beta from blood CD8+ and CD4+ T cells was sequenced. While CD8+ and CD4+ T cells were isolated negatively, TEMRA cells were enriched by FACS. The chain recombines TRBV7-6 with TRBJ2-5; D uncertain. The material sequenced was CD4+ T cells from PBMCs. This receptor was obtained from a human donor with Susac syndrome. CDR3 in DNA: TGTGCCAGCAGCTTCTTGGTGGGGCAAGAGACCCAGTACTTC. Protein: CASSFLVGQETQYF.